These T cell receptor beta chains were read from a single sample in a study of memory CD4+ T cells and cytomegalovirus serostatus. Method: immunoSEQ multiplex PCR; TCRdb's copy keeps in-frame clones and lacks some. Altogether around 40,000 clones are present, about 76% being singletons, with the ten largest covering about 0.79%. The sample consisted of memory CD4+ T cells from blood. Every receptor here comes from an adult in good health and CMV-seronegative. Both conserved end residues are part of each CDR3. Fields, in order: clone size, CDR3 length, D gene, J gene, V gene, CDR3 protein, CDR3 DNA. A D gene is named only where the DNA matches it firmly. Some rows have no size entry. The others give once, few or many, or a class for an expanded clone.

clone_size: .
cdr3_length: 15
d_call: TRBD2
j_call: TRBJ2-3
v_call: TRBV9
cdr3_aa: CASSVTSGERNTQYF
cdr3_nt: TGTGCCAGCAGCGTGACTAGCGGGGAGAGGAATACGCAGTATTTT

clone_size: .
cdr3_length: 15
d_call: TRBD1
j_call: TRBJ1-2
v_call: TRBV27
cdr3_aa: CASSFGQDPRYGYTF
cdr3_nt: TGTGCCAGCAGTTTTGGACAGGACCCTCGCTATGGCTACACCTTC

clone_size: .
cdr3_length: 15
d_call: .
j_call: TRBJ1-1
v_call: TRBV6-1
cdr3_aa: CASSDTERTGRRAFF
cdr3_nt: TGTGCCAGCAGTGACACCGAACGCACAGGGCGGCGGGCTTTCTTT

clone_size: .
cdr3_length: 14
d_call: .
j_call: TRBJ1-4
v_call: TRBV5-1
cdr3_aa: CASSRMEGNEKLFF
cdr3_nt: TGCGCCAGCAGCCGAATGGAGGGGAATGAAAAACTGTTTTTT

clone_size: few
cdr3_length: 12
d_call: .
j_call: TRBJ1-2
v_call: TRBV30
cdr3_aa: CAWSRGNYGYTF
cdr3_nt: TGTGCCTGGAGCAGAGGGAACTATGGCTACACCTTC

clone_size: .
cdr3_length: 13
d_call: .
j_call: TRBJ1-1
v_call: TRBV7-8
cdr3_aa: CASRAWARDEAFF
cdr3_nt: TGTGCCAGCAGAGCCTGGGCCAGAGATGAAGCTTTCTTT

clone_size: .
cdr3_length: 13
d_call: .
j_call: TRBJ1-3
v_call: TRBV6-1
cdr3_aa: CASSGRIGNTIYF
cdr3_nt: TGTGCCAGCAGTGGACGAATCGGAAACACCATATATTTT

clone_size: .
cdr3_length: 14
d_call: .
j_call: TRBJ1-4
v_call: TRBV5-1
cdr3_aa: CASSLGQLGEKLFF
cdr3_nt: TGCGCCAGCAGCTTGGGACAGCTTGGAGAAAAACTGTTTTTT

clone_size: .
cdr3_length: 12
d_call: .
j_call: TRBJ1-2
v_call: TRBV5-6
cdr3_aa: CASSYEYYGYTF
cdr3_nt: TGTGCCAGCAGCTATGAGTACTATGGCTACACCTTC

clone_size: .
cdr3_length: 14
d_call: .
j_call: TRBJ1-2
v_call: TRBV5-1
cdr3_aa: CASSLEADSYGYTF
cdr3_nt: TGCGCCAGCAGCTTGGAGGCGGACTCCTATGGCTACACCTTC

clone_size: few
cdr3_length: 14
d_call: .
j_call: TRBJ2-2
v_call: TRBV19
cdr3_aa: CASSPDWNTGELFF
cdr3_nt: TGTGCCAGTAGTCCTGACTGGAACACCGGGGAGCTGTTTTTT

clone_size: medium-sized
cdr3_length: 14
d_call: TRBD1
j_call: TRBJ2-2
v_call: TRBV18
cdr3_aa: CASSQGQTTGELFF
cdr3_nt: TGTGCCAGCTCCCAGGGACAGACCACCGGGGAGCTGTTTTTT

clone_size: few
cdr3_length: 13
d_call: .
j_call: TRBJ1-1
v_call: TRBV7-3
cdr3_aa: CASSLERGTEAFF
cdr3_nt: TGTGCCAGCAGCTTGGAAAGGGGAACTGAAGCTTTCTTT

clone_size: .
cdr3_length: 15
d_call: .
j_call: TRBJ1-6
v_call: TRBV7-2
cdr3_aa: CASSLMRQENSPLHF
cdr3_nt: TGTGCCAGCAGCTTAATGCGGCAAGAGAATTCACCCCTCCACTTT

clone_size: .
cdr3_length: 11
d_call: .
j_call: TRBJ2-7
v_call: TRBV20-1
cdr3_aa: CSASVGDEQYF
cdr3_nt: TGCAGTGCTAGCGTCGGGGACGAGCAGTACTTC

clone_size: .
cdr3_length: 11
d_call: .
j_call: TRBJ2-7
v_call: TRBV7-9
cdr3_aa: CASSPRTEQYF
cdr3_nt: TGTGCCAGCAGCCCCAGGACCGAGCAGTACTTC

clone_size: few
cdr3_length: 14
d_call: TRBD1
j_call: TRBJ2-7
v_call: TRBV29-1
cdr3_aa: CSVLTGLSLGEQYF
cdr3_nt: TGCAGCGTTTTGACAGGGTTAAGTCTAGGCGAGCAGTACTTC

clone_size: .
cdr3_length: 15
d_call: TRBD2
j_call: TRBJ2-3
v_call: TRBV7-9
cdr3_aa: CAVPGGSGGSDTQYF
cdr3_nt: TGTGCCGTCCCAGGTGGGAGCGGGGGGTCAGATACGCAGTATTTT

clone_size: .
cdr3_length: 11
d_call: .
j_call: TRBJ1-1
v_call: TRBV29-1
cdr3_aa: CSVPLNTEAFF
cdr3_nt: TGCAGCGTTCCTTTGAACACTGAAGCTTTCTTT

clone_size: .
cdr3_length: 13
d_call: .
j_call: TRBJ2-7
v_call: TRBV6-5
cdr3_aa: CASSRAGDYEQYF
cdr3_nt: TGTGCCAGCAGTCGGGCAGGTGACTACGAGCAGTACTTC

clone_size: .
cdr3_length: 13
d_call: .
j_call: TRBJ2-5
v_call: TRBV7-2
cdr3_aa: CASSLALQETQYF
cdr3_nt: TGTGCCAGCAGCTTAGCTTTACAAGAGACCCAGTACTTC

clone_size: .
cdr3_length: 16
d_call: TRBD2
j_call: TRBJ2-2
v_call: TRBV5-6
cdr3_aa: CASTILAGANTGELFF
cdr3_nt: TGTGCCAGCACAATACTAGCGGGGGCGAACACCGGGGAGCTGTTTTTT

clone_size: .
cdr3_length: 15
d_call: .
j_call: TRBJ1-2
v_call: TRBV19
cdr3_aa: CASSMPGTRSYGYTF
cdr3_nt: TGTGCCAGTAGTATGCCCGGGACAAGATCCTATGGCTACACCTTC